This T cell receptor (beta chain) stems from a study of blood T cells in healthy people across ages. Study results and limitations: TCR beta diversity correlated strongly with naive T cell percentage. CMV infection status of these donors was not known. Among T cells, TCR beta diversity per million cells dropped roughly linearly as age rose. Considered underestimates were the diversity estimates obtained from one million T cells.

Then a second PCR, running about 7 to 11 cycles, was carried out with a sample-barcoded 5' primer and a J-beta primer mix. One entry per CDR3 protein results from TCRdb running MiXCR on the 5' RACE reads. The table includes some 690,000 distinct CDR3 sequences, 22% detected once. Trimming shortened V by 6 bases and J by 5 bases, and 13 bases separated the two germline ends. CDR3 length: 13 amino acids. This clonotype came up many times. Antigen unknown. This receptor was taken from a man in his 70s in good health. Sequences were obtained from blood. This chain joins TRBV12-3 or TRBV12-4 and TRBJ1-2; D ambiguous. The CDR3 nucleotides are TGTGCCAGCAGCCTTTCGGTCAGTTATGGCTACACCTTC. Its translation: CASSLSVSYGYTF.